This TCR beta chain was observed in a study of Ad26.COV2.S vaccination and SARS-CoV-2 variants. Whole-study results and caveats: Vaccinees reportedly had broad spike-specific CD8+ and CD4+ T cell responses. Using TCR breadth and depth analyses may have led to underestimated total T cell responses. Vaccinated and placebo-treated recipients had similar non-spike TCR breadth. Greater spike-specific TCR breadth was seen in vaccine recipients than in placebo recipients.

Treatment: some 20 received Ad26.COV2.S at low or high dose, single or two shots; 5 received placebo; per-sample allocation not given. Material that was analyzed had been drawn on day 63 after the first vaccine or placebo injection. CDR1 and CDR2 from the germline V gene are SEHNR and FQNEAQ (reference sequence). The CDR3 has 16 residues. J gave up 0 bases and V 7 bases, and 9 bases lay outside the gene matches. The assay was immunoSEQ multiplex PCR, and TCRdb's table has in-frame clones only and misses some. The sample contains about 440,000 clones, roughly 85% of which appear only once. Concerning this clone itself: Its antigen is still unknown.

This specimen was peripheral blood, taken in a trial of Ad26.COV2.S vaccine versus placebo. The source of this sequence is a person aged 18-65 years who received the Ad26.COV2.S COVID-19 vaccine or a placebo. V gene TRBV7-9 combines with J gene TRBJ1-3; 7 bases fit TRBD1. Written as DNA, the CDR3 is TGTGCCAGCACCTCCCCGACAGGGTCCTCTGGAAACACCATATATTTT. Encoded protein: CASTSPTGSSGNTIYF.